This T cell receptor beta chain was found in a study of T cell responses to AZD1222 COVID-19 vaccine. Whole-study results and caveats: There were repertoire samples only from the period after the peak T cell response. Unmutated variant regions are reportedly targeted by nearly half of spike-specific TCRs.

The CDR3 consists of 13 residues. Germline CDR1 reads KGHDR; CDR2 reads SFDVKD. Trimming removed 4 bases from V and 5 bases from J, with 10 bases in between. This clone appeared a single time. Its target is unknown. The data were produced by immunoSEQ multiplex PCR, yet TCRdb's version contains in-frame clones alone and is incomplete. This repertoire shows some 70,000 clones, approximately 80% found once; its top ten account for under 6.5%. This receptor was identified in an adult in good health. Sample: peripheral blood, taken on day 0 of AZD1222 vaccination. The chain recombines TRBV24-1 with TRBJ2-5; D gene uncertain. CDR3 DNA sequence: TGTGCCACCAGTGACTCCAAGTCGGAGACCCAGTACTTC. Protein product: CATSDSKSETQYF.